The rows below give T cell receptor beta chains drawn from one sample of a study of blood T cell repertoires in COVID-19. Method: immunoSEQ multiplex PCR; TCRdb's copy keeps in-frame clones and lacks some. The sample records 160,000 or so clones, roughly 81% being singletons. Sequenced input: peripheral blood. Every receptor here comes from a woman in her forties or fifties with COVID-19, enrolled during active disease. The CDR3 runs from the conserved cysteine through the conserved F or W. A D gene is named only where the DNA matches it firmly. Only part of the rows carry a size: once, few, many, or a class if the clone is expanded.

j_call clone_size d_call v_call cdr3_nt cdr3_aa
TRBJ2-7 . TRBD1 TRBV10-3 TGTGCCATCATGGGGGAGGGGACAGGGTCCTACGAGCAGTACTTC CAIMGEGTGSYEQYF
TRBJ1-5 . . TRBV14 TGTGCCAGCAGCCAAGATTCGCGTCAGCCCCAGCATTTT CASSQDSRQPQHF
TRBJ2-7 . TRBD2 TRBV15 TGTGCCACCAAATCCGGGACTAGCGGGGGGATCTACGAGCAGTACTTC CATKSGTSGGIYEQYF
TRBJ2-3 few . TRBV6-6 TGTGCCAGCAGATCCCCGGGGGAAGCCACAGATACGCAGTATTTT CASRSPGEATDTQYF
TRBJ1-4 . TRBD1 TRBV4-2 TGTGCCAGCAGCCAGGGGACAGGGGCTAATGAAAAACTGTTTTTT CASSQGTGANEKLFF
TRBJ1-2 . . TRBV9 TGTGCCAGCAGCGTACAACAGGGAAGAGCTGGCTACACCTTC CASSVQQGRAGYTF
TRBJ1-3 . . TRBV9 TGTGCCAGCAGCGTACCAGGGCCCGGAAACACCATATATTTT CASSVPGPGNTIYF
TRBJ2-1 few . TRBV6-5 TGTGCCAGCGGCAGAGCGGATACCTACAATGAGCAGTTCTTC CASGRADTYNEQFF
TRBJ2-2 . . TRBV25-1 TGTGCCAGCAGTGTCTGGGAGGGGGCGAACACCGGGGAGCTGTTTTTT CASSVWEGANTGELFF
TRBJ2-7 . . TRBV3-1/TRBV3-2 TGTGCCAGCAGCCAAGATTCGTCCTACGAGCAGTACTTC CASSQDSSYEQYF
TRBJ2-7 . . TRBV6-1 TGTGCCAGCAGTGAAGCTAGCTACGAGCAGTACTTC CASSEASYEQYF
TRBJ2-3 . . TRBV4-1 TGCGCCAGCAGCCAAGGCTCCTCCCAGGGATTGTGGAGCACAGATACGCAGTATTTT CASSQGSSQGLWSTDTQYF
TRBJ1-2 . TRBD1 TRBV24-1 TGTGCCACCAGTGCTAACCTCCCCGGGACAGTTAACTATGGCTACACCTTC CATSANLPGTVNYGYTF
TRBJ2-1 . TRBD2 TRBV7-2 TGTGCCAGCAGCCCAGGCGGGGGGGCTTTTGATGAGCAGTTCTTC CASSPGGGAFDEQFF
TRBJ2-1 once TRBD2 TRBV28 TGTGCCAGCAGCGCACCGGGACTAGGGTTAAATGAGCAGTTCTTC CASSAPGLGLNEQFF
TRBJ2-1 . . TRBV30 TGTGCCTGGAAGAGCTCCTACAATGAGCAGTTCTTC CAWKSSYNEQFF
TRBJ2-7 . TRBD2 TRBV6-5 TGTGCCAGCAGTTACAAGCGGGAAACCTACGAGCAGTACTTC CASSYKRETYEQYF
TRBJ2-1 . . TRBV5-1 TGCGCCAGCAGCAAAGGGAGCTCCTACAATGAGCAGTTCTTC CASSKGSSYNEQFF
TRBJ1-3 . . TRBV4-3 TGCGCCAGCAGCCAAGAAAAGGGGTCCGCTGGAAACACCATATATTTT CASSQEKGSAGNTIYF
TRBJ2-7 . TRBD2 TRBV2 TGTGCCAGCAGTGTAGGGACTAGCGGCCCCTACGAGCAGTACTTC CASSVGTSGPYEQYF
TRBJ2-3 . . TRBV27 TGTGCCAGCAGGCAGGGCCCAGATACGCAGTATTTT CASRQGPDTQYF
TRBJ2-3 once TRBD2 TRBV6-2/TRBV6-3 TGTGCCAGCAGTTATCCTAGCGGGGTAGGCGCAGATACGCAGTATTTT CASSYPSGVGADTQYF
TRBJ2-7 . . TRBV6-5 TGTGCCAGCAGTCCCGGGTTCTCCTACGAGCAGTACTTC CASSPGFSYEQYF
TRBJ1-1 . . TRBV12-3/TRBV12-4 TGTGCCAGCATTTGGGTGGGGGGTGAAGCTTTCTTT CASIWVGGEAFF
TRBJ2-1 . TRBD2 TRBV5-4 TGTGCCAGCAACCTAGAGAGCGGGACCTACAATGAGCAGTTCTTC CASNLESGTYNEQFF
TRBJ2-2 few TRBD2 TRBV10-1 TGCGCCAGGTACGGACTTAGCGGGGCGCCGCGGAACACCGGGGAGCTGTTTTTT CARYGLSGAPRNTGELFF
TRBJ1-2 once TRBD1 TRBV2 TGTGCCAGCAGTGAAGCTCCCCTGGACAGGGGGTCTTATGGCTACACCTTC CASSEAPLDRGSYGYTF
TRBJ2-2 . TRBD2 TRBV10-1 TGCGCCAGCCCCGCGGGACTAGCGGGGACCGGGGAGCTGTTTTTT CASPAGLAGTGELFF
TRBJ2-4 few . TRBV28 TGTGCCAGCAGCCGAAACCCCTCTCCTATCGGAAACATTCAGTACTTC CASSRNPSPIGNIQYF
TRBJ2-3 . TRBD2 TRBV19 TGTGCCAGTAGTGGGCCCGGACTAGCGGGGGGTCCTAGCACAGATACGCAGTATTTT CASSGPGLAGGPSTDTQYF